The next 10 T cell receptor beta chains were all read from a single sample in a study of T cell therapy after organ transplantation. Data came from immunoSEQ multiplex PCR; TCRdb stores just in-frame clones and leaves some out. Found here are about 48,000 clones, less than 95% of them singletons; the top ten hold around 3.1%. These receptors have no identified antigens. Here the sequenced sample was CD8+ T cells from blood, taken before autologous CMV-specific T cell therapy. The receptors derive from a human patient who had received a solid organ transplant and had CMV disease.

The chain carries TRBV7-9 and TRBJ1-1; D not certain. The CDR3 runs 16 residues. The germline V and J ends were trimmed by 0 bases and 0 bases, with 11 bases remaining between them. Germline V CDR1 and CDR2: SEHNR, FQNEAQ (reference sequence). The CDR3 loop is CASSLAPGRMNTEAFF. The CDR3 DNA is TGTGCCAGCAGCTTAGCGCCGGGCAGGATGAACACTGAAGCTTTCTTT.

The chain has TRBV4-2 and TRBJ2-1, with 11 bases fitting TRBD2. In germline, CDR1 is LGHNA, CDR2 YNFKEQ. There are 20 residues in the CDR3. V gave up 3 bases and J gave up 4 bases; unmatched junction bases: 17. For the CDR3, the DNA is TGTGCCAGCAGCCAGGACCCGGGACTAGCGGAAACCCTGGGGTACAATGAGCAGTTCTTC. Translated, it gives CASSQDPGLAETLGYNEQFF.

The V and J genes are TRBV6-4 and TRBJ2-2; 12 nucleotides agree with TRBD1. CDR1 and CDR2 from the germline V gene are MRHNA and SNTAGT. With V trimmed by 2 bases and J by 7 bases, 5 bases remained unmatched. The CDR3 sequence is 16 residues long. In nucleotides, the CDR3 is TGTGCCAGCAGTGACATGGGACAGGGGGCAATCGGGGAGCTGTTTTTT. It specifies CASSDMGQGAIGELFF.

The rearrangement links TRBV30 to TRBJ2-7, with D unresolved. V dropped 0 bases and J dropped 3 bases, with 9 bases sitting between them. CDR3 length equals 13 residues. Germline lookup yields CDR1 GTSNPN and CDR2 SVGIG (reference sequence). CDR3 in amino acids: CAWSVQRVYEQYF. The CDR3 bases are TGTGCCTGGAGTGTACAGAGAGTCTACGAGCAGTACTTC.

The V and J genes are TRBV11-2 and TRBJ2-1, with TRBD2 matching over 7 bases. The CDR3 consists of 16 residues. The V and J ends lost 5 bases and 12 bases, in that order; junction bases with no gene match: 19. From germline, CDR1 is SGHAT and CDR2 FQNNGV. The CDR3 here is CASSASGGSLHFLQFF. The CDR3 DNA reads TGTGCCAGCAGCGCCTCCGGCGGGAGCCTGCACTTCCTGCAGTTCTTC.

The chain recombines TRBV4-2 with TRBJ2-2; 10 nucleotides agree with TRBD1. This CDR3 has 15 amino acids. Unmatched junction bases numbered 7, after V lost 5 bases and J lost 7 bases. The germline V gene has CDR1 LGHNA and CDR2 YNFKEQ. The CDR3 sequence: CASSARQGASGELFF. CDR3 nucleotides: TGTGCCAGCAGCGCCAGACAGGGGGCGAGCGGGGAGCTGTTTTTT.

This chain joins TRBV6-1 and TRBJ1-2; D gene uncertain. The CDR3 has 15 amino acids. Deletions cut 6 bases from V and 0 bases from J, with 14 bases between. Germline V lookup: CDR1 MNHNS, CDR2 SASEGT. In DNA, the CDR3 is TGTGCCAGCAGCGAGGGCTGGCCTTCTAACTATGGCTACACCTTC. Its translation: CASSEGWPSNYGYTF.

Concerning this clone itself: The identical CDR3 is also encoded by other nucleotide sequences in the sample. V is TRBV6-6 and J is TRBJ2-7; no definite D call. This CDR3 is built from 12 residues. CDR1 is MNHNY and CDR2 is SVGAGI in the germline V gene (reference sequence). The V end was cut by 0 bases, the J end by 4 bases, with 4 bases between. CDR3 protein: CASSYSPYEQYF. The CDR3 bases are TGTGCCAGCAGTTACTCGCCGTACGAGCAGTACTTC.

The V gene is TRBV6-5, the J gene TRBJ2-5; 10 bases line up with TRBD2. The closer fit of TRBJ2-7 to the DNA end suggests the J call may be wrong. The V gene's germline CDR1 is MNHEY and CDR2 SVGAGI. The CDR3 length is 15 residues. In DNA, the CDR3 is TGTGCCAGCAGTTACTCCGCTAGCGGGGGCTACGAGCAGTACTTC. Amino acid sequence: CASSYSASGGYEQYF.

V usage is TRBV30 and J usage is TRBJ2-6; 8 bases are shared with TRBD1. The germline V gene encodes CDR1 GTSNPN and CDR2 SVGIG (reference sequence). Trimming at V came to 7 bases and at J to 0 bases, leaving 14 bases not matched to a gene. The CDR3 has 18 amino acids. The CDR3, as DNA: TGTGCCTTTCTAGCTCCGGGACAGGCGAGCTCTGGGGCCAACGTCCTGACTTTC. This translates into CAFLAPGQASSGANVLTF.